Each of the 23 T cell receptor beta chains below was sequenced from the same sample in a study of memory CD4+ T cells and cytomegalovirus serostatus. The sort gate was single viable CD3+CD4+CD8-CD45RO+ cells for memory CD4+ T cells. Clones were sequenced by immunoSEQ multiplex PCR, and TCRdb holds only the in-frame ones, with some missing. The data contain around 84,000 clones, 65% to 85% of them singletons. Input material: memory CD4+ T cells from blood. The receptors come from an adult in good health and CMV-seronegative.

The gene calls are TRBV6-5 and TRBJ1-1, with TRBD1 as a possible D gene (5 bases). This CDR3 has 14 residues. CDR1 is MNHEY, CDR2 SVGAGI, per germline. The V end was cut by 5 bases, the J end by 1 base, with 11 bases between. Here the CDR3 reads CASSPREANTEAFF. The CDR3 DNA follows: TGTGCCAGCAGTCCCAGGGAGGCGAACACTGAAGCTTTCTTT.

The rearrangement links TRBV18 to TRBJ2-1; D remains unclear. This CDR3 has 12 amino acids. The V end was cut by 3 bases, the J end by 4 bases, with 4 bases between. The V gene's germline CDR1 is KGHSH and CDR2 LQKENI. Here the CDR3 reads CASSPVYNEQFF. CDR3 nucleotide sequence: TGTGCCAGCTCACCTGTTTACAATGAGCAGTTCTTC.

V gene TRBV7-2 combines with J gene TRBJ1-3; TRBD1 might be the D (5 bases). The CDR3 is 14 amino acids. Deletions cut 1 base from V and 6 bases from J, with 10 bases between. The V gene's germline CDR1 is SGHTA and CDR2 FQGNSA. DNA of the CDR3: TGTGCCAGCAGCTTAGTGCAGGGTGTAAACACCATATATTTT. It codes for CASSLVQGVNTIYF.

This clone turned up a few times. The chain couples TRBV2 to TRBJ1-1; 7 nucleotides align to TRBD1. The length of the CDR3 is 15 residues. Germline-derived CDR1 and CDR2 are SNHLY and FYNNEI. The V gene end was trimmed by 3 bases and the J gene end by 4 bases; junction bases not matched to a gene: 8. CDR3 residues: CASSEAGGRPTEAFF. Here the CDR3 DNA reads TGTGCCAGCAGTGAGGCAGGGGGGAGACCCACTGAAGCTTTCTTT.

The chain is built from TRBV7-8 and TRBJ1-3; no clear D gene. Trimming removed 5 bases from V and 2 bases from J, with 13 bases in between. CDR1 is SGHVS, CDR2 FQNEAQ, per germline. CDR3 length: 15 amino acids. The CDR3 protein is CASSRNDMAGNTIYF. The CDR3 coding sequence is TGTGCCAGCAGCCGAAACGACATGGCTGGAAACACCATATATTTT. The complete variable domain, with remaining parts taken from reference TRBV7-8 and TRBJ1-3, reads GAGVSQSPRYKVAKRGQDVALRCDPISGHVSLFWYQQALGQGPEFLTYFQNEAQLDKSGLPSDRFFAERPEGSVSTLKIQRTQQEDSAVYLCASSRNDMAGNTIYFGEGSWLTVV.

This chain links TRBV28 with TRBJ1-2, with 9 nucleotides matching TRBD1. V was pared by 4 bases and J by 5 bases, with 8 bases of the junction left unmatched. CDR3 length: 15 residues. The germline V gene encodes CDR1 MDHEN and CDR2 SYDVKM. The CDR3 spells CASSSPEGQGYGYTF. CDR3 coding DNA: TGTGCCAGCAGTTCCCCCGAGGGACAGGGTTATGGCTACACCTTC.

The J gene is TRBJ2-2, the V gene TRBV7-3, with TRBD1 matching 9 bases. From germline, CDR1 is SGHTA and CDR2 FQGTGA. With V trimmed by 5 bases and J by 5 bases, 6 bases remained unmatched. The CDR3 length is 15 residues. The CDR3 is CASSPGTGLTGELFF. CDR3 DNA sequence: TGTGCCAGCAGCCCCGGGACAGGGCTGACCGGGGAGCTGTTTTTT. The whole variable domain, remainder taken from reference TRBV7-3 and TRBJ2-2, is GAGVSQTPSNKVTEKGKYVELRCDPISGHTALYWYRQSLGQGPEFLIYFQGTGAADDSGLPNDRFFAVRPEGSVSTLKIQRTERGDSAVYLCASSPGTGLTGELFFGEGSRLTVL.

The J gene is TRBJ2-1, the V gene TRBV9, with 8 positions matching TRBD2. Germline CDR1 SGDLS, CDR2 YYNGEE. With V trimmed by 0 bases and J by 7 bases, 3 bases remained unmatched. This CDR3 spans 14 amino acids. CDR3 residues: CASSVVSGVNEQFF. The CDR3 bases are TGTGCCAGCAGCGTAGTTAGCGGGGTAAATGAGCAGTTCTTC.

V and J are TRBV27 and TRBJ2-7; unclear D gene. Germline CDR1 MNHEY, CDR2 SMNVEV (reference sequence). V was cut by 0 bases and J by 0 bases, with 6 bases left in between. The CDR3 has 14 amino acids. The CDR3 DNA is TGTGCCAGCAGTTTATCGCACAGCTCCTACGAGCAGTACTTC. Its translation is CASSLSHSSYEQYF.

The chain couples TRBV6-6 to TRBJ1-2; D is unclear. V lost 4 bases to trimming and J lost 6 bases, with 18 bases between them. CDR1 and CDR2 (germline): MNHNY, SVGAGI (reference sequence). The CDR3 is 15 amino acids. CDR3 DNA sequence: TGTGCCAGCAGTTCCTTCGGGTCGTTTGTTAATGGCTACACCTTC. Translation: CASSSFGSFVNGYTF.

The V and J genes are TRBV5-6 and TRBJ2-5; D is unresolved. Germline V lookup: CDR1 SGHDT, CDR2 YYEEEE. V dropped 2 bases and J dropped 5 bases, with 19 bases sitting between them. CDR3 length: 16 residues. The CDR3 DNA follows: TGTGCCAGCAGCTTCCGAACTCACCGACCCGGGGAGACCCAGTACTTC. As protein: CASSFRTHRPGETQYF.

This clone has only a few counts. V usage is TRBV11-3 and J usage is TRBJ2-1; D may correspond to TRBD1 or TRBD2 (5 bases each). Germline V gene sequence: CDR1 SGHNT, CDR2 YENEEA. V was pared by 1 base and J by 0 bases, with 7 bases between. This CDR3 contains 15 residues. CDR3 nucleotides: TGTGCCAGCAGCTTAGCAGGGACCTCCTACAATGAGCAGTTCTTC. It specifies CASSLAGTSYNEQFF.

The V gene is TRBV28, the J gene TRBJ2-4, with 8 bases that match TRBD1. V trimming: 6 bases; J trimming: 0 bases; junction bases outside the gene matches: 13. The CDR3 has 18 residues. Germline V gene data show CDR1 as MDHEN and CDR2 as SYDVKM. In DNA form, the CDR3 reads TGTGCCAGCAGCATCGGGACAGGAGGACTACTAGCCAAAAACATTCAGTACTTC. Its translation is CASSIGTGGLLAKNIQYF.

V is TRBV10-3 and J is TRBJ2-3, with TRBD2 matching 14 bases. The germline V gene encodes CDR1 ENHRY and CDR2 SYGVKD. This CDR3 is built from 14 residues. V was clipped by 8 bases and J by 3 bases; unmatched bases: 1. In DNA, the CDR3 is TGTGCCATCCGGACTAGCGGGGGGACAGATACGCAGTATTTT. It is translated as CAIRTSGGTDTQYF.

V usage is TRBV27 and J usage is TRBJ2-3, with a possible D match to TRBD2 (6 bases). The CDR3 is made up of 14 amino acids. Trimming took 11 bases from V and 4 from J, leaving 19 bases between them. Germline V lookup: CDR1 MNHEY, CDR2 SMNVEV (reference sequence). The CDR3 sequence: CAVRREFSSDTQYF. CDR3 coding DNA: TGTGCCGTCCGGCGGGAATTCTCCTCAGATACGCAGTATTTT.

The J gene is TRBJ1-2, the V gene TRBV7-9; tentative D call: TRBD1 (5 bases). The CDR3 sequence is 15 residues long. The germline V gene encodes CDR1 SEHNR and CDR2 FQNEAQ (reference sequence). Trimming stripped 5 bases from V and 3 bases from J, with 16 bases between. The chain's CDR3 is CASSPGSGRDYGYTF. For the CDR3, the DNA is TGTGCCAGCAGCCCAGGGTCGGGGCGGGACTATGGCTACACCTTC.

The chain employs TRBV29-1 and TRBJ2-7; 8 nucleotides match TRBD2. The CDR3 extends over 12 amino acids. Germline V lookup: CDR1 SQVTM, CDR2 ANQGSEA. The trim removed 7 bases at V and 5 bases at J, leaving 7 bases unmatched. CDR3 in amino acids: CSAAAGGNEQYF. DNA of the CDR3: TGCAGCGCCGCCGCGGGGGGTAACGAGCAGTACTTC.

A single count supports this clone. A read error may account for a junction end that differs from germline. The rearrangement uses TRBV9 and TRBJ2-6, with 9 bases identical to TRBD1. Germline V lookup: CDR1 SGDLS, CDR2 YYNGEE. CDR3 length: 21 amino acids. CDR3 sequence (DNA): TGTGCCAGCAGCGCGCCCCTGGAAGGGACAGGGCGCCTCTCTGGGGCCAACGTCCTGATTTTC. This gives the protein CASSAPLEGTGRLSGANVLIF.

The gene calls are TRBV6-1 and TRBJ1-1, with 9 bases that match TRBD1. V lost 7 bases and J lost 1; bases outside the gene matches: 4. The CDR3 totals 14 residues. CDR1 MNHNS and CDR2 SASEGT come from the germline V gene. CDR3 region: CASTGQGRNTEAFF. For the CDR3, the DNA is TGTGCCAGCACTGGACAGGGGAGGAACACTGAAGCTTTCTTT.

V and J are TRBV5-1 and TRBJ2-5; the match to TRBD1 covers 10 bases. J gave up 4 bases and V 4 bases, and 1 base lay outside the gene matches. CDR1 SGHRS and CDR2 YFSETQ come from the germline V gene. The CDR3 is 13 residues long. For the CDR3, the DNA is TGCGCCAGCAGCAGGGACAGGGGAGAGACCCAGTACTTC. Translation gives CASSRDRGETQYF.

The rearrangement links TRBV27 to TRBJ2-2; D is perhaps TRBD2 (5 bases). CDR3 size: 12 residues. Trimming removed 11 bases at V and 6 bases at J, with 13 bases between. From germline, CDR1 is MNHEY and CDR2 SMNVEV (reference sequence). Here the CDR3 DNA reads TGTGCCGCACGGGGAGTGGCCGGGGAGCTGTTTTTT. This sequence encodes CAARGVAGELFF.

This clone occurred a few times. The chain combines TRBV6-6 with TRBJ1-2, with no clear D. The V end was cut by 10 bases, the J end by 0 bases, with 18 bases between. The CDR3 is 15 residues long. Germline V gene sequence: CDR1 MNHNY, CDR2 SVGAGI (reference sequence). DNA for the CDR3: TGTGCCACCTCAGAGGGAGGAGCGGCTAACTATGGCTACACCTTC. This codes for CATSEGGAANYGYTF.

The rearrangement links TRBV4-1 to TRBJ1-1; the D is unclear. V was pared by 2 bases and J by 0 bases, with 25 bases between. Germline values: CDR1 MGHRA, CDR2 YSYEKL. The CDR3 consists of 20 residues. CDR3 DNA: TGCGCCAGCAGCCAACCCGCTGGCAGAGACTTGAACGCCTTGAACACTGAAGCTTTCTTT. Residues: CASSQPAGRDLNALNTEAFF.